This T cell receptor beta chain was captured in a study of blood T cells in healthy people across ages. The trim removed 2 bases at V and 5 bases at J, leaving 9 bases unmatched. Per germline, CDR1 SGHTA and CDR2 FQGNSA. This CDR3 has 16 residues. For the second PCR, which ran for 7 to 11 cycles, a sample-barcoded 5' primer and a J-beta primer mix were used. TCRdb re-called the 5' RACE reads through MiXCR, storing one row per CDR3 protein. Of some 560,000 distinct CDR3 sequences detected, about 27% appear once; the ten largest clones hold 3% to 4%. In this sample, this clonotype turned up a few times. The sample was also linked to a second study, of T cells of mothers and their children.

The chain has TRBV7-2 and TRBJ2-5, with TRBD2 matching 9 bases. The sequence was obtained from a boy aged 2 to 10 in good health. Input material: blood. The DNA of the CDR3 is TGTGCCAGCAGCTTATTGCTAGCGGGAACATGGGAGACCCAGTACTTC. The encoded protein is CASSLLLAGTWETQYF.